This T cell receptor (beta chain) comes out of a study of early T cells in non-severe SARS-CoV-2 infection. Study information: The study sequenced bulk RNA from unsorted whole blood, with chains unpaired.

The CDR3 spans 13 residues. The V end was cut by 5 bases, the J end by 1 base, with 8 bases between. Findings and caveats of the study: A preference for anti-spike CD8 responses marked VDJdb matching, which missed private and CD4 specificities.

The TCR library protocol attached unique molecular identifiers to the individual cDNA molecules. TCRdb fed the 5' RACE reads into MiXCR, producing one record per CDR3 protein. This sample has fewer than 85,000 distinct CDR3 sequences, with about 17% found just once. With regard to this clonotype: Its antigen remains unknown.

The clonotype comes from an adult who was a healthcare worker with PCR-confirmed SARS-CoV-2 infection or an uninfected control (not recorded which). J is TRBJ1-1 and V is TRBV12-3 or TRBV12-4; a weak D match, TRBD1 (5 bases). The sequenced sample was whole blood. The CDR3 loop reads CASSGATNTEAFF. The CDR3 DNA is TGTGCCAGCAGTGGGGCGACGAACACTGAAGCTTTCTTT.